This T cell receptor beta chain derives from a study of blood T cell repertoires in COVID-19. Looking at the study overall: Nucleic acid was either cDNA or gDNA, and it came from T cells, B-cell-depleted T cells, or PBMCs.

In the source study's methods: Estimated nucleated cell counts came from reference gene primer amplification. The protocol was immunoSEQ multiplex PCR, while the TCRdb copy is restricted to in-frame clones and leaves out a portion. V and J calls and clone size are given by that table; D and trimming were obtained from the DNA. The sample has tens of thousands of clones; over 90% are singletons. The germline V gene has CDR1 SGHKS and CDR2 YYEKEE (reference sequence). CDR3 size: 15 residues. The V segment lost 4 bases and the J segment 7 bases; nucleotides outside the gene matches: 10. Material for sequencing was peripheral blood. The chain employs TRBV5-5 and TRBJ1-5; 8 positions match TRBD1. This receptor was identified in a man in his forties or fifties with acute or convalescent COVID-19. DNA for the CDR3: TGTGCCAGCAGCGCAAGACAGGGGCACGGGCAGCCCCAGCATTTT. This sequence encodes CASSARQGHGQPQHF.